This paragraph reports one T cell receptor (beta chain). This table comes from immunoSEQ multiplex PCR, and its TCRdb copy is limited to in-frame clones, with some not included. The sample records roughly 250,000 clones, approximately 86% being singletons. This sample was taken from a study of blood T cell repertoires in COVID-19. V lost 3 bases, J lost 2 bases, and 7 bases stayed unmatched. Germline CDR1 is DFQATT and CDR2 is SNEGSKA (reference sequence). The CDR3 runs to 15 residues. The clonotype comes from a human donor with COVID-19, enrolled during active disease. The donor label of this sample is uncertain. Sequencing was done on a sample of peripheral blood. The V and J genes are TRBV20-1 and TRBJ2-7, with 10 positions matching TRBD2. CDR3 DNA sequence: TGCAGTGCTAGTAGACTAGCGGGCGGTACCTACGAGCAGTACTTC. Its protein product is CSASRLAGGTYEQYF.